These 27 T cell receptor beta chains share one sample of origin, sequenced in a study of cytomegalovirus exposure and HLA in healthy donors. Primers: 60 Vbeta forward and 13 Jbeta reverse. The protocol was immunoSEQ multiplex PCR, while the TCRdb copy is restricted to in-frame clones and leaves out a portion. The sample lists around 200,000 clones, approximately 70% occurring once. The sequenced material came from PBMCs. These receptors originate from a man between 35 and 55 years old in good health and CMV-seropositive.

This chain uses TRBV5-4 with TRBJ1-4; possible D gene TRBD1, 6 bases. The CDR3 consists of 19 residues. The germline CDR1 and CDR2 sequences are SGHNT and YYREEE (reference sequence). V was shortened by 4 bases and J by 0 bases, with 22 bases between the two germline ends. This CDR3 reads CASSPEPGQIIATNEKLFF. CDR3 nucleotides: TGTGCCAGCAGCCCGGAGCCCGGACAGATCATTGCAACTAATGAAAAACTGTTTTTT.

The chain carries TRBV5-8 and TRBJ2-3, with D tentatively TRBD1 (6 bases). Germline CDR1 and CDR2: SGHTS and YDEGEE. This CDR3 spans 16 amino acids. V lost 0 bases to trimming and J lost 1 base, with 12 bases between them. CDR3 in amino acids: CASSLAGAGGTDTQYF. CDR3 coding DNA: TGTGCCAGCAGCTTGGCTGGAGCAGGGGGCACAGATACGCAGTATTTT.

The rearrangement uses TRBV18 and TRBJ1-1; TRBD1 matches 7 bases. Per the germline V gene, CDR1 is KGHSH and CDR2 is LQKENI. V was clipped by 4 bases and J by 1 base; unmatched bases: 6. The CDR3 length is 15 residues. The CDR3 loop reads CASSLRQGPNTEAFF. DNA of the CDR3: TGTGCCAGCTCACTTAGACAGGGACCGAACACTGAAGCTTTCTTT.

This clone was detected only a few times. CDR3 nucleotide sequence: TGCGCCAGCAGCCGCCTGGGGGGGCCGGGACAGGGATCTGAAAAACTGTTTTTT. Protein sequence: CASSRLGGPGQGSEKLFF. The chain couples TRBV4-1 to TRBJ1-4; 9 bases line up with TRBD1. The germline CDR1 and CDR2 sequences are MGHRA and YSYEKL. Losses at the gene ends were 4 bases for V and 7 bases for J; bases not matched to a gene: 16. The CDR3 is made up of 18 amino acids.

The CDR3, as DNA: TGTGCCAGCAGCTTGGACAGTAGTACGGTGGAGACCCAGTACTTC. Protein: CASSLDSSTVETQYF. V is TRBV5-8 and J is TRBJ2-5; no clear D gene. V was shortened by 0 bases and J by 5 bases, with 14 bases between the two germline ends. Germline V CDR1 and CDR2: SGHTS, YDEGEE. The CDR3 spans 15 residues.

The CDR3 loop is CASSSAFSSDPQHF. The CDR3 DNA is TGTGCCAGCAGTTCTGCATTTAGCTCTGATCCCCAGCATTTT. This rearrangement joins TRBV7-2 to TRBJ1-5, with no clear D. The CDR3 is 14 residues long. CDR1 is SGHTA and CDR2 is FQGNSA in the germline V gene. V was pared by 6 bases and J by 10 bases, with 19 bases between.

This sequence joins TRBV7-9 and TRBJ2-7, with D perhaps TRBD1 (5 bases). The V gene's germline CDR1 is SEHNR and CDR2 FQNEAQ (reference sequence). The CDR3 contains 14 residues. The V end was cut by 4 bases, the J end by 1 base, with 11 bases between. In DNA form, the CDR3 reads TGTGCCAGCAGCTCCCTGACAGAGTCCTACGAGCAGTACTTC. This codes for CASSSLTESYEQYF.

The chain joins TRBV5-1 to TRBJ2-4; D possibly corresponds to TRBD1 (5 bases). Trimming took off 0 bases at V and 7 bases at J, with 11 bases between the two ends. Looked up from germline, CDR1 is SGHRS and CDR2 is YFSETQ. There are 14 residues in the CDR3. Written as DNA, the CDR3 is TGCGCCAGCAGCTTGGGGGGCCAAGGGAACATTCAGTACTTC. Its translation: CASSLGGQGNIQYF.

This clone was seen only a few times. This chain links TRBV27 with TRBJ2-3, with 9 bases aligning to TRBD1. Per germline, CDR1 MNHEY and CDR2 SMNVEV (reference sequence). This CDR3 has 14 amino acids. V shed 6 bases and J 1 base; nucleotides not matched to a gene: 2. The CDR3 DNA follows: TGTGCCAGCAGCTGGGACAGGGGCACAGATACGCAGTATTTT. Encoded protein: CASSWDRGTDTQYF.

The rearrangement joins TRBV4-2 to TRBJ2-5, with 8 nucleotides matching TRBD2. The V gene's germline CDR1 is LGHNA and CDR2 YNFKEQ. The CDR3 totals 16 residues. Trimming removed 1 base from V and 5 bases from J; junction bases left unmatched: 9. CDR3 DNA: TGTGCCAGCAGCCAAGGGGATCGGGGGGGCCGTGAGACCCAGTACTTC. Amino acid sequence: CASSQGDRGGRETQYF.

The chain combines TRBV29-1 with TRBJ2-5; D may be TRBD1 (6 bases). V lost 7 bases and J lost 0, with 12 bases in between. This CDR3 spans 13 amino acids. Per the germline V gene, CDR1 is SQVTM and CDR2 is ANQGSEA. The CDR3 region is CSAKGVNQETQYF. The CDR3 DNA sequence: TGCAGCGCCAAGGGGGTAAACCAAGAGACCCAGTACTTC.

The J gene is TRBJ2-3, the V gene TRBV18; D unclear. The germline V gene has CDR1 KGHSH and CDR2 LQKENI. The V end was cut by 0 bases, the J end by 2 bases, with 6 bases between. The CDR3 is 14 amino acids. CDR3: CASSPPGNTDTQYF. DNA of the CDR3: TGTGCCAGCTCACCACCGGGCAACACAGATACGCAGTATTTT.

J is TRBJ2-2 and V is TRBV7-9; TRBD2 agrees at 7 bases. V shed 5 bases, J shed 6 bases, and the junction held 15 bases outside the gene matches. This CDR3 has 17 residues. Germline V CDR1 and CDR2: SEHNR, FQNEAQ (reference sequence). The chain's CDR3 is CASSALTGGGTSGELFF. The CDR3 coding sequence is TGTGCCAGCAGCGCCTTGACGGGCGGGGGTACTTCCGGGGAGCTGTTTTTT.

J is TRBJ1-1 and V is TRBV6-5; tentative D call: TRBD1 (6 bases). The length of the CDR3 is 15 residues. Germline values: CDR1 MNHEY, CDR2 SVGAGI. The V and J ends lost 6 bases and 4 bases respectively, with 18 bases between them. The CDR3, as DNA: TGTGCCAGCAGCCGCTCCGGGAGGGGGGCCACTGAAGCTTTCTTT. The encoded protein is CASSRSGRGATEAFF.

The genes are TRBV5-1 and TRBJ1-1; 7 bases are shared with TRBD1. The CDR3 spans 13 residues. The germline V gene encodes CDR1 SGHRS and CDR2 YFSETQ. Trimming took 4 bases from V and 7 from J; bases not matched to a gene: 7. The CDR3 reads CASSVDRDREAFF. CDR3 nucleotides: TGCGCCAGCAGCGTTGACAGGGATCGTGAAGCTTTCTTT.

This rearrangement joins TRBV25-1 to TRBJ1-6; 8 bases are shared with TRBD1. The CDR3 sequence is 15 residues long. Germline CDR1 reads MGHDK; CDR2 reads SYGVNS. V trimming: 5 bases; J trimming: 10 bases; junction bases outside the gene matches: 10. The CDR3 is CASSPPGRGRSPLHF. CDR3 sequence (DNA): TGTGCCAGCAGTCCCCCGGGCAGGGGGCGGTCACCCCTCCACTTT.

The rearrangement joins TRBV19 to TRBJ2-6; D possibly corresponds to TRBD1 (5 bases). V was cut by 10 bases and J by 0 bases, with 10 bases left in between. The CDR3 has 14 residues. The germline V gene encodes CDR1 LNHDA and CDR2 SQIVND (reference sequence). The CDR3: CATRQGSGANVLTF. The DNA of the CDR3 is TGTGCCACAAGGCAGGGCTCTGGGGCCAACGTCCTGACTTTC.

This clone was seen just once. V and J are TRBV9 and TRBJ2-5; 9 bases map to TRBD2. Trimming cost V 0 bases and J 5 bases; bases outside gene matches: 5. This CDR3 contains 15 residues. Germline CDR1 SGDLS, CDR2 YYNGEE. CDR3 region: CASSVASGVRETQYF. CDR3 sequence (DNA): TGTGCCAGCAGCGTAGCTAGCGGGGTCCGGGAGACCCAGTACTTC.

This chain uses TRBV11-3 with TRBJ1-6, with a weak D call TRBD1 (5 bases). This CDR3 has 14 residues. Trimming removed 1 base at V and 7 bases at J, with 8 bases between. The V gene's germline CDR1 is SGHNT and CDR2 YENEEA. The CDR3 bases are TGTGCCAGCAGCTTAGGGGGCAGGAATTCACCCCTCCACTTT. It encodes CASSLGGRNSPLHF.

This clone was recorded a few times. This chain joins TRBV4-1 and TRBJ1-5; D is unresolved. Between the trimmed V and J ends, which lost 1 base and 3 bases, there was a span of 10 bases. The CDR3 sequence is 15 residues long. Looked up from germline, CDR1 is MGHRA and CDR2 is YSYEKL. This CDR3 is CASSQGGGYNQPQHF. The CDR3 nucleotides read TGCGCCAGCAGCCAAGGCGGAGGATACAATCAGCCCCAGCATTTT.

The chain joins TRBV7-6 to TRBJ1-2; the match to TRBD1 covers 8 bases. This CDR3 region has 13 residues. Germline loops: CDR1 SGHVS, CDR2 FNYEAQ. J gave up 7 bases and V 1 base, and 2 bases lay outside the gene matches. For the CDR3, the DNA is TGTGCCAGCAGCTTAGGACAGGGGAGTGGCTACACCTTC. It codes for CASSLGQGSGYTF.

The CDR3 is CASGQGFGNEKLFF. CDR3 sequence (DNA): TGTGCCAGCGGGCAGGGTTTTGGTAATGAAAAACTGTTTTTT. This chain joins TRBV28 and TRBJ1-4, with D maybe TRBD1 (5 bases). Germline V lookup: CDR1 MDHEN, CDR2 SYDVKM. The CDR3 length is 14 residues. Trimming left V 8 bases short and J 4 bases short, with 14 bases between. The complete variable domain, with remaining parts taken from reference TRBV28 and TRBJ1-4, reads DVKVTQSSRYLVKRTGEKVFLECVQDMDHENMFWYRQDPGLGLRLIYFSYDVKMKEKGDIPEGYSVSREKKERFSLILESASTNQTSMYLCASGQGFGNEKLFFGSGTQLSVL.

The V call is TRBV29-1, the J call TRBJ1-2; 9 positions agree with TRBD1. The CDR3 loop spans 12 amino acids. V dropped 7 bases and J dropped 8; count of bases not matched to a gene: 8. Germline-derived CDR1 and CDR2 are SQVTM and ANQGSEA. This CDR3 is CSANGGQGGYTF. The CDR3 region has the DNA TGCAGCGCAAACGGGGGACAGGGAGGCTACACCTTC.

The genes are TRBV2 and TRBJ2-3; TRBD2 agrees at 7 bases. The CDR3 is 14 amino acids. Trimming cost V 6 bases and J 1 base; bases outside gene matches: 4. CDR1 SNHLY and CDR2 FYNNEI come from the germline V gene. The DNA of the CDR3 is TGTGCCAGCAGGAGGGCGGGGGGCACAGATACGCAGTATTTT. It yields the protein CASRRAGGTDTQYF.

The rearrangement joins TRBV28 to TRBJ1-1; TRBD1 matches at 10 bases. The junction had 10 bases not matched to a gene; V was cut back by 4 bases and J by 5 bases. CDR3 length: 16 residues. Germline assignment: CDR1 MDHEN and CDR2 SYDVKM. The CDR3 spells CASSSTGTGVKTEAFF. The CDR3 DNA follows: TGTGCCAGCAGTTCCACCGGGACAGGGGTAAAAACTGAAGCTTTCTTT.

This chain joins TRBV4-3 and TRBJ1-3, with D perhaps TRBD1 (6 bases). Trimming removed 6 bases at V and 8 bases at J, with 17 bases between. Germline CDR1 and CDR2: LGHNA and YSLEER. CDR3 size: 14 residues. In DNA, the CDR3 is TGCGCCAGCAGAGAGACTCAGGGGCGGGACACCATATATTTT. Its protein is CASRETQGRDTIYF.

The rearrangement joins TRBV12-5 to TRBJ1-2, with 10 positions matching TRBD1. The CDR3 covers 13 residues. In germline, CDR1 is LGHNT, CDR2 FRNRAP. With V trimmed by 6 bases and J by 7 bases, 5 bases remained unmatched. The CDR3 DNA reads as TGTGCTAGTGGCATTGGACAGGGGGGTGGCTACACCTTC. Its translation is CASGIGQGGGYTF.